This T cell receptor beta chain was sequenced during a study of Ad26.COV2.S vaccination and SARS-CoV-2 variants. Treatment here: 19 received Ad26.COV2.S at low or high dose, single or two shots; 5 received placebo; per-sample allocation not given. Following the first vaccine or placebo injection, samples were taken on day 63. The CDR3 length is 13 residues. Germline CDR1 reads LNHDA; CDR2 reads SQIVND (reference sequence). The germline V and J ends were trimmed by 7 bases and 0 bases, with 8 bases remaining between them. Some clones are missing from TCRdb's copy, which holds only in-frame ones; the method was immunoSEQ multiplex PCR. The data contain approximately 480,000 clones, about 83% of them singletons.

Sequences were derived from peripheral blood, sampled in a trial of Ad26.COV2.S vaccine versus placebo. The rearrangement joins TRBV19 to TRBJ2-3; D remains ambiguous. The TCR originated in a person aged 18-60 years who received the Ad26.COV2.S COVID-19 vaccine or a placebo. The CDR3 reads CASKQASTDTQYF. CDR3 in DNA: TGTGCCAGTAAGCAGGCTAGCACAGATACGCAGTATTTT. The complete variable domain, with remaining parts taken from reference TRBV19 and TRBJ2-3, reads DGGITQSPKYLFRKEGQNVTLSCEQNLNHDAMYWYRQDPGQGLRLIYYSQIVNDFQKGDIAEGYSVSREKKESFPLTVTSAQKNPTAFYLCASKQASTDTQYFGPGTRLTVL.